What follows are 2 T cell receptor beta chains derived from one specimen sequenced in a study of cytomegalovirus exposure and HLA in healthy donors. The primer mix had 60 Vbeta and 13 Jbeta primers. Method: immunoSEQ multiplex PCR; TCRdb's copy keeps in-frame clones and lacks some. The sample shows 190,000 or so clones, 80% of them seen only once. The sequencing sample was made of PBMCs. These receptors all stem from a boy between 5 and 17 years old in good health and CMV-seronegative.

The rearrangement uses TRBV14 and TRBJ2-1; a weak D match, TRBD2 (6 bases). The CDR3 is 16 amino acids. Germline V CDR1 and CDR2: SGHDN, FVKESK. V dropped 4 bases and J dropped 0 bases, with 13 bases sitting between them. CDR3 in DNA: TGTGCCAGCAGCCGAGATAGCGGAAGCTCCTACAATGAGCAGTTCTTC. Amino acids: CASSRDSGSSYNEQFF.

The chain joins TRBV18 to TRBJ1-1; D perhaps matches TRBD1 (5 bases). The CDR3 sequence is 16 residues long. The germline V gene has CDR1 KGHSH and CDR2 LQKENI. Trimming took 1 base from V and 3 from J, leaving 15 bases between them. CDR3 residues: CASSPRQGRVDTEAFF. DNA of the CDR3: TGTGCCAGCTCACCACGGCAGGGCCGGGTGGACACTGAAGCTTTCTTT.